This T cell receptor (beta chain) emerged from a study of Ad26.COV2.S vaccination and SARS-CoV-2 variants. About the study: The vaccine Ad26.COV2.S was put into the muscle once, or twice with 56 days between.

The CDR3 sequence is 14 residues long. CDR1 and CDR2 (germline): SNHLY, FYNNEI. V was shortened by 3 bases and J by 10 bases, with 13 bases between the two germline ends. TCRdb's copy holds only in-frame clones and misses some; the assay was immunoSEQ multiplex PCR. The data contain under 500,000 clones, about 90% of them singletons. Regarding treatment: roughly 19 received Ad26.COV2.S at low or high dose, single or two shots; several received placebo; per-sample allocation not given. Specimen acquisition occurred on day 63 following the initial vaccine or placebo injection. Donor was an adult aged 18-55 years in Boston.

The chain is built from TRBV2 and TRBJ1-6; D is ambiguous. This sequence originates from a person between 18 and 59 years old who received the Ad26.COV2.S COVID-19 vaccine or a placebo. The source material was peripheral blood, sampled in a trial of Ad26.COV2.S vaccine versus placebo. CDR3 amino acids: CASSEELRNSPLHF. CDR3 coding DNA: TGTGCCAGCAGTGAGGAGCTTAGAAACTCACCCCTCCACTTT.